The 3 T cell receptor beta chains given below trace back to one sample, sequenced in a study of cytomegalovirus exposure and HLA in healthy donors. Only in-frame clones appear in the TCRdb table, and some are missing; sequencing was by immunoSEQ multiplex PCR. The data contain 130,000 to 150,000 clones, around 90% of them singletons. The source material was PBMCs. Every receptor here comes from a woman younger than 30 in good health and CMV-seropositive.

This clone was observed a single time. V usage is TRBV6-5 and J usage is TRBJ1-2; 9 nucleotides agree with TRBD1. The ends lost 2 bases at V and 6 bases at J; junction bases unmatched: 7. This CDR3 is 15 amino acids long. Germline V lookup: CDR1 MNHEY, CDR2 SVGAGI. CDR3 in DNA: TGTGCCAGCAGTTACGCCCAAAGGACAGGGGATGGCTACACCTTC. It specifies CASSYAQRTGDGYTF.

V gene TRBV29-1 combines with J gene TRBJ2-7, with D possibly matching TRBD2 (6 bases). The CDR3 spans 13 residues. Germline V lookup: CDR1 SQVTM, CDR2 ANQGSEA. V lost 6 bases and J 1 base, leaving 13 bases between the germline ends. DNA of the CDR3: TGCAGCGTGCAGGGTGGGAGGTCCTACGAGCAGTACTTC. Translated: CSVQGGRSYEQYF.

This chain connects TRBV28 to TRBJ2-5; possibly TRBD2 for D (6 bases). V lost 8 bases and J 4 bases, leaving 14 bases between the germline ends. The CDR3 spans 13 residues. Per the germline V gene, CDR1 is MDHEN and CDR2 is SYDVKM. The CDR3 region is CASSTYGGETQYF. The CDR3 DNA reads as TGTGCCAGCTCTACCTACGGGGGAGAGACCCAGTACTTC.